The 18 T cell receptor beta chains presented below share a single source sample, sequenced in a study of T cell responses to AZD1222 COVID-19 vaccine. Sequenced by immunoSEQ multiplex PCR; TCRdb stores in-frame clones only, minus some. The sample yields 150,000 or so clones, over 80% seen once. Sequencing was performed on peripheral blood, taken on day 0 of MenACWY control vaccination. Receptors originate from an adult in good health.

The chain employs TRBV4-1 and TRBJ1-4; D is undetermined. Germline V gives CDR1 MGHRA, CDR2 YSYEKL. V shed 1 base and J shed 0 bases, with 9 bases lying between them. The CDR3 loop spans 16 amino acids. CDR3 bases: TGCGCCAGCAGCCAAGGTCCTAGACCAACTAATGAAAAACTGTTTTTT. Residues: CASSQGPRPTNEKLFF.

V and J are TRBV18 and TRBJ1-6; no firm D call. In germline, CDR1 is KGHSH, CDR2 LQKENI. The ends were cut back, 3 bases at V and 8 bases at J, with 11 bases in the middle. The CDR3 is made up of 14 amino acids. The CDR3 is CASSPASGDSPLHF. The CDR3 coding sequence is TGTGCCAGCTCACCGGCCAGTGGGGATTCACCCCTCCACTTT.

The chain has TRBV7-9 and TRBJ2-7; D is ambiguous. Trimming cost V 8 bases and J 2 bases, with 16 bases left between them. The germline V gene encodes CDR1 SEHNR and CDR2 FQNEAQ (reference sequence). The CDR3 extends over 14 amino acids. The CDR3 sequence is CASSLMGYTYEQYF. The CDR3 DNA reads as TGTGCCAGCTCCCTAATGGGGTACACCTACGAGCAGTACTTC.

The rearrangement joins TRBV7-2 to TRBJ2-3; no firm D call. Per germline, CDR1 SGHTA and CDR2 FQGNSA. Deletions cut 1 base from V and 6 bases from J, with 5 bases between. The CDR3 is 12 residues long. The chain's CDR3 is CASSLEMDTQYF. CDR3 DNA sequence: TGTGCCAGCAGCTTAGAGATGGATACGCAGTATTTT. The entire variable domain, with the rest obtained from reference TRBV7-2 and TRBJ2-3, is as follows: GAGVSQSPSNKVTEKGKDVELRCDPISGHTALYWYRQSLGQGLEFLIYFQGNSAPDKSGLPSDRFSAERTGGSVSTLTIQRTQQEDSAVYLCASSLEMDTQYFGPGTRLTVL.

The J gene is TRBJ2-7, the V gene TRBV5-4; D unresolved. There are 12 residues in the CDR3. Germline V gene data show CDR1 as SGHNT and CDR2 as YYREEE (reference sequence). Trimming left V 1 base short and J 6 bases short, with 8 bases between. The CDR3 protein is CASSLSGPEQYF. The CDR3 DNA follows: TGTGCCAGCAGCTTGTCAGGTCCCGAGCAGTACTTC.

This rearrangement joins TRBV4-1 to TRBJ2-7; D unclear. V gave up 1 base and J gave up 3 bases, with 10 bases separating them. Germline lookup yields CDR1 MGHRA and CDR2 YSYEKL. CDR3 length: 14 residues. The CDR3 DNA is TGCGCCAGCAGCCAAGCACCGGTCCTCTACGAGCAGTACTTC. It translates to CASSQAPVLYEQYF.

This sequence joins TRBV7-9 and TRBJ2-5; 10 bases line up with TRBD2. This CDR3 comprises 16 residues. Trimming took 5 bases from V and 0 from J; bases not matched to a gene: 6. From germline, CDR1 is SEHNR and CDR2 FQNEAQ (reference sequence). The CDR3 protein is CASSPPAGGDQETQYF. The CDR3 coding sequence is TGTGCCAGCAGCCCCCCAGCGGGGGGGGACCAAGAGACCCAGTACTTC.

The chain joins TRBV19 to TRBJ1-5; TRBD1 might be the D (6 bases). V was cut by 10 bases and J by 7 bases, with 11 bases left in between. This CDR3 contains 11 residues. The germline gives CDR1 LNHDA, CDR2 SQIVND (reference sequence). The CDR3 spells CATGDIQPQHF. DNA of the CDR3: TGTGCCACCGGGGACATCCAGCCCCAGCATTTT.

This chain joins TRBV7-8 and TRBJ1-1; D remains unclear. The ends were cut back, 5 bases at V and 0 bases at J, with 13 bases in the middle. Germline V gene data show CDR1 as SGHVS and CDR2 as FQNEAQ. CDR3 length equals 15 residues. This chain's CDR3 is CASSRGALMNTEAFF. The CDR3 nucleotides are TGTGCCAGCAGCCGCGGTGCTCTCATGAACACTGAAGCTTTCTTT.

V is TRBV3-1 (or the pseudogene TRBV3-2) and J is TRBJ2-3, with D possibly being TRBD2 (5 bases). This CDR3 contains 13 residues. Germline V lookup: CDR1 LGHDT, CDR2 YNNKEL (reference sequence). The V end lost 4 bases, the J end lost 5 bases, and 10 bases lay between the germline ends. The CDR3 region is CASSLLEQDTQYF. In DNA, the CDR3 is TGTGCCAGCAGCCTACTAGAACAAGATACGCAGTATTTT.

The rearrangement uses TRBV5-4 and TRBJ2-7; 7 positions match TRBD1. The CDR3 totals 16 residues. V lost 4 bases to trimming and J lost 5 bases; unmatched junction nucleotides: 15. Per the germline V gene, CDR1 is SGHNT and CDR2 is YYREEE (reference sequence). The chain's CDR3 is CASSRVPGTARHEQYF. Written as DNA, the CDR3 is TGTGCCAGCAGCCGCGTCCCCGGGACAGCCCGCCACGAGCAGTACTTC.

The genes are TRBV29-1 and TRBJ2-1; 13 bases are a match to TRBD2. From germline, CDR1 is SQVTM and CDR2 ANQGSEA. This CDR3 has 13 amino acids. Losses at the gene ends were 7 bases for V and 10 bases for J; bases not matched to a gene: 7. The chain's CDR3 is CSGAGLAGEEQFF. DNA for the CDR3: TGCAGCGGCGCCGGACTAGCGGGAGAGGAGCAGTTCTTC.

The chain uses TRBV12-3 or TRBV12-4 and TRBJ2-5, with D unresolved. V was pared by 4 bases and J by 3 bases, with 9 bases between. The CDR3 runs 13 residues. As DNA, the CDR3 is TGTGCCAGCAGTTCCCGATCGAAAGAGACCCAGTACTTC. It is translated as CASSSRSKETQYF.

The chain is built from TRBV12-3 or TRBV12-4 and TRBJ1-2; 7 bases line up with TRBD1. J gave up 8 bases and V 6 bases, and 9 bases lay outside the gene matches. CDR3 length: 13 residues. The CDR3 loop reads CASSQGQRTGYTF. The CDR3 DNA reads as TGTGCCAGCAGCCAGGGACAGCGGACGGGCTACACCTTC.

The chain joins TRBV5-6 to TRBJ2-5, with 11 bases matching TRBD2. The CDR3 contains 18 residues. Germline values: CDR1 SGHDT, CDR2 YYEEEE. Trimming at V came to 4 bases and at J to 4 bases, leaving 15 bases not matched to a gene. CDR3 DNA sequence: TGTGCCAGCAGCACGGGTCTTTCTAGCGGGGGGAGAGGAGAGACCCAGTACTTC. Its protein is CASSTGLSSGGRGETQYF.

In DNA, the CDR3 is TGTGCCAGCAGTAGGAGGGGCCGGGGTTCGGATACGCAGTATTTT. Amino acid sequence: CASSRRGRGSDTQYF. The V gene is TRBV28, the J gene TRBJ2-3; maybe TRBD2 (6 bases). CDR1 and CDR2 (germline): MDHEN, SYDVKM. The CDR3 has 15 residues. With 5 bases removed from V and 6 bases from J, the gap between germline ends came to 18 bases.

V gene TRBV30 combines with J gene TRBJ1-3, with D maybe TRBD1 (5 bases). Trimming left V 1 base short and J 4 bases short, with 20 bases between. CDR1 is GTSNPN and CDR2 is SVGIG in the germline V gene (reference sequence). The CDR3 extends over 17 amino acids. The CDR3 nucleotides read TGTGCCTGGAGTGGTAAACAGTACCTTAGGGGCGGAAACACCATATATTTT. The encoded protein is CAWSGKQYLRGGNTIYF.

This clone appeared a few times. The chain joins TRBV19 to TRBJ1-1, with 9 positions matching TRBD1. CDR1 LNHDA and CDR2 SQIVND come from the germline V gene (reference sequence). V trimming: 5 bases; J trimming: 5 bases; junction bases outside the gene matches: 6. This CDR3 spans 14 amino acids. The CDR3 DNA is TGTGCCAGTAGTTACACAGGGGGCAGGACTGAAGCTTTCTTT. This codes for CASSYTGGRTEAFF.